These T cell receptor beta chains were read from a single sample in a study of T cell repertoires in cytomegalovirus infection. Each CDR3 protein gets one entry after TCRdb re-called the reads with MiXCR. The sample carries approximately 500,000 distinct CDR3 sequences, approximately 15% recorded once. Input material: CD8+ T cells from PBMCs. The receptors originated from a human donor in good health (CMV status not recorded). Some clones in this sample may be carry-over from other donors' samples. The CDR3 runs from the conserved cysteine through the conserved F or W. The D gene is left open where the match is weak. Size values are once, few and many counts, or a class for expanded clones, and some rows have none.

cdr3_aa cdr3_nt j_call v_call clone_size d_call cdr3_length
CASSHAARAEQYF TGTGCCAGCAGTCACGCGGCCCGGGCCGAGCAGTACTTC TRBJ2-7 TRBV27 - - 13
CASTLTALYNEQFF TGTGCCAGCACCCTTACCGCCTTGTACAATGAGCAGTTCTTC TRBJ2-1 TRBV12-3/TRBV12-4 many - 14
CASSPHVGGSSTEAFF TGTGCCAGTAGTCCTCACGTGGGGGGTTCAAGCACTGAAGCTTTCTTT TRBJ1-1 TRBV19 many - 16
CASSESAYRASRFTGELFF TGCGCCAGCAGTGAGTCGGCGTACAGGGCGTCCCGATTCACCGGGGAGCTGTTTTTT TRBJ2-2 TRBV10-1 many - 19
CASGLNYEQYF TGTGCTAGTGGCCTTAACTACGAGCAGTACTTC TRBJ2-7 TRBV12-5 - - 11
CAHCGAYSSYNEQFF TGTGCACATTGTGGAGCCTATAGCTCCTACAATGAGCAGTTCTTC TRBJ2-1 TRBV28 - - 15
CASSVDGGIYNEQFF TGTGCCAGCAGCGTAGATGGGGGGATCTACAATGAGCAGTTCTTC TRBJ2-1 TRBV9 few - 15
CASSNRGSQETQYF TGTGCCAGCAGTAACCGGGGGAGCCAAGAGACCCAGTACTTC TRBJ2-5 TRBV2 few - 14
CASSWKWDRGEGNTEAFF TGTGCCAGCAGCTGGAAGTGGGACAGGGGCGAAGGGAACACTGAAGCTTTCTTT TRBJ1-1 TRBV11-1 many TRBD1 18
CASSHPRDYGYTF TGTGCCAGCAGCCATCCCCGGGACTATGGCTACACCTTC TRBJ1-2 TRBV7-9 few - 13
CASSFRGRMGFDTQYF TGTGCCAGCAGCTTTCGTGGGAGAATGGGGTTCGATACGCAGTATTTT TRBJ2-3 TRBV7-9 many - 16
CASSSLAGFTDTQYF TGTGCCAGCAGCTCTTTAGCGGGCTTCACAGATACGCAGTATTTT TRBJ2-3 TRBV11-2 many TRBD2 15
CASSPHRADTQYF TGTGCCAGCAGCCCCCACCGGGCAGATACGCAGTATTTT TRBJ2-3 TRBV7-9 - - 13
CASSLSGATYEQYF TGTGCCAGCAGTTTATCGGGGGCTACCTACGAGCAGTACTTC TRBJ2-7 TRBV27 many - 14
CASSLIGTYGNTDTQYF TGTGCCAGCAGCTTAATCGGGACGTACGGGAACACAGATACGCAGTATTTT TRBJ2-3 TRBV13 - - 17
CASSPSTGMGETQYF TGTGCCAGCAGCCCATCGACAGGGATGGGGGAGACCCAGTACTTC TRBJ2-5 TRBV11-2 - TRBD1 15
CASSISLRAGPSYEQYF TGTGCCAGTAGTATATCCCTGCGTGCGGGACCGAGTTACGAGCAGTACTTC TRBJ2-7 TRBV19 - - 17
CASSTYIQETQYF TGTGCCAGTAGTACTTACATTCAAGAGACCCAGTACTTC TRBJ2-5 TRBV19 few - 13
CASSFGLASSYEQYF TGTGCCAGCAGCTTTGGACTAGCGAGCTCCTACGAGCAGTACTTC TRBJ2-7 TRBV11-2 many TRBD2 15
CASSPALQGTELYNEQFF TGTGCCAGTAGCCCTGCTCTACAGGGGACTGAACTATACAATGAGCAGTTCTTC TRBJ2-1 TRBV19 - - 18
CASSLDRWLGGYTF TGTGCCAGCAGTTTGGACAGGTGGTTGGGGGGCTACACCTTC TRBJ1-2 TRBV27 many TRBD1 14
CASSLGPLSPQYF TGTGCCAGCAGTTTGGGGCCACTCTCCCCCCAGTACTTC TRBJ2-4 TRBV27 - - 13
CASSSRDSFDEQFF TGTGCCAGCAGCAGCCGGGACTCCTTCGATGAGCAGTTCTTC TRBJ2-1 TRBV5-5 few - 14
CASSMVTGAVAFF TGTGCCAGTAGTATGGTCACAGGTGCGGTAGCTTTCTTT TRBJ1-1 TRBV19 - - 13
CASQSGTVNTEAFF TGTGCCTCCCAGAGTGGGACAGTGAACACTGAAGCTTTCTTT TRBJ1-1 TRBV27 - TRBD1 14
CASIGRRSGPRNEQFF TGTGCCAGCATAGGGCGGCGGTCGGGCCCTCGCAATGAGCAGTTCTTC TRBJ2-1 TRBV7-6 many - 16
CASSSTRDRYFYEQYF TGTGCCAGCAGCTCAACCCGGGACAGGTATTTCTACGAGCAGTACTTC TRBJ2-7 TRBV13 - TRBD1 16
CASTLQGAKNIQYF TGTGCCAGCACCCTACAGGGCGCCAAAAACATTCAGTACTTC TRBJ2-4 TRBV7-2 many - 14
CARGSQGIYGYTF TGTGCCAGGGGTTCACAGGGCATCTATGGCTACACCTTC TRBJ1-2 TRBV27 many - 13
CASSPRGESYEQYF TGCGCCAGCAGCCCCAGGGGGGAGTCCTACGAGCAGTACTTC TRBJ2-7 TRBV4-1 - - 14
CASSYVQGSYEQYF TGTGCCAGCAGTTACGTCCAGGGGAGCTACGAGCAGTACTTC TRBJ2-7 TRBV6-5 many - 14
CATRQGGELFF TGTGCCACCAGACAGGGCGGGGAGCTGTTTTTT TRBJ2-2 TRBV19 - TRBD1 11
CASTQGWQGNQPQHF TGTGCCAGTACACAAGGGTGGCAGGGGAATCAGCCCCAGCATTTT TRBJ1-5 TRBV19 many - 15
CASRQPDPSGANVLTF TGTGCCAGCAGACAACCAGACCCCTCTGGGGCCAACGTCCTGACTTTC TRBJ2-6 TRBV2 - - 16
CASSLSPRATYEQYF TGTGCCAGCAGTTTATCCCCGAGGGCTACCTACGAGCAGTACTTC TRBJ2-7 TRBV27 many - 15
CASLIGGASIDQYF TGTGCCAGCCTTATCGGGGGGGCCTCGATCGATCAGTATTTT TRBJ2-3 TRBV2 few TRBD2 14
CASSSGGTSNTGELFF TGTGCCAGCAGCTCTGGTGGGACATCGAACACCGGGGAGCTGTTTTTT TRBJ2-2 TRBV7-9 many - 16
CASSVEASQPQHF TGTGCCAGCAGCGTAGAGGCCAGTCAGCCCCAGCATTTT TRBJ1-5 TRBV9 - - 13
CATGAGGFYGYTF TGTGCCACTGGGGCAGGGGGTTTCTATGGCTACACCTTC TRBJ1-2 TRBV10-3 few TRBD1 13
CASREDRSNYGYTF TGTGCCAGCAGGGAAGACAGGTCCAACTATGGCTACACCTTC TRBJ1-2 TRBV25-1 few - 14
CASSLDPGAGVVYEQFF TGTGCCAGCAGTCTAGACCCGGGAGCGGGAGTAGTCTATGAGCAGTTCTTC TRBJ2-1 TRBV28 - TRBD2 17
CASSFGQALRNQPQHF TGTGCCAGCAGTTTTGGGCAGGCGCTTCGCAATCAGCCCCAGCATTTT TRBJ1-5 TRBV12-3/TRBV12-4 many - 16
CASKHGTGDQPQHF TGTGCCAGCAAACACGGGACAGGGGATCAGCCCCAGCATTTT TRBJ1-5 TRBV19 few TRBD1 14
CASSVEGEETQYF TGTGCCAGCAGCGTAGAAGGTGAAGAGACCCAGTACTTC TRBJ2-5 TRBV9 - - 13
CASALATPGDEDTQYF TGTGCCAGCGCGTTAGCAACACCCGGGGATGAAGATACGCAGTATTTT TRBJ2-3 TRBV13 - - 16
CASSRQMGNTEAFF TGCGCCAGCAGCCGACAAATGGGGAACACTGAAGCTTTCTTT TRBJ1-1 TRBV5-1 - - 14
CASSFRVGNTDTQYF TGTGCCAGCAGCTTCAGGGTTGGAAACACAGATACGCAGTATTTT TRBJ2-3 TRBV7-9 many - 15
CASSLYGQSYEQYF TGTGCCAGCAGCTTGTATGGCCAATCCTACGAGCAGTACTTC TRBJ2-7 TRBV5-4 - - 14
CASSLEGRYNEQFF TGTGCCAGCAGCTTAGAGGGACGCTACAATGAGCAGTTCTTC TRBJ2-1 TRBV7-9 many - 14
CASSTLVPSTGYNSPLHF TGTGCCAGCAGCACCCTCGTTCCATCTACAGGCTATAATTCACCCCTCCACTTT TRBJ1-6 TRBV6-6 - - 18
CASSPGLAHDNEQFF TGTGCCAGCAGTCCGGGACTAGCGCATGACAATGAGCAGTTCTTC TRBJ2-1 TRBV27 many TRBD2 15
CASSLNYHTEAFF TGTGCCAGCAGTCTAAACTACCACACTGAAGCTTTCTTT TRBJ1-1 TRBV27 once - 13
CASRDRGSNEQYF TGTGCCAGCCGGGACAGGGGGTCCAACGAGCAGTACTTC TRBJ2-7 TRBV27 few TRBD1 13